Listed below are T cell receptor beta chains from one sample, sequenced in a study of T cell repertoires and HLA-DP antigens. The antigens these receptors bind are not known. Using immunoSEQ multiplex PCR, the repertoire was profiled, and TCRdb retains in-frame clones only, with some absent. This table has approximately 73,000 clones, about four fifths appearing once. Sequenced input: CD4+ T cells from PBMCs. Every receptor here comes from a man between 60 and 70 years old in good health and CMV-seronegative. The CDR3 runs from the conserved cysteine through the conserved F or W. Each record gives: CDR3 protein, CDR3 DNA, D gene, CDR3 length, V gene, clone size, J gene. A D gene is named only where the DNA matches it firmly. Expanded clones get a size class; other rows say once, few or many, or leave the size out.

CDR3aa: CASSLGTSGGDTYNEQFF
CDR3nt: TGTGCCAGCAGCTTGGGGACTAGCGGGGGGGATACGTACAATGAGCAGTTCTTC
d_gene: TRBD2
len: 18
v_gene: TRBV5-4
abundance: -
j_gene: TRBJ2-1

CDR3aa: CASSFQGSETQYF
CDR3nt: TGCGCCAGCAGCTTCCAGGGTTCGGAGACCCAGTACTTC
d_gene: -
len: 13
v_gene: TRBV5-1
abundance: -
j_gene: TRBJ2-5

CDR3aa: CASSTTSGSAQETQYF
CDR3nt: TGTGCCAGTAGTACGACTAGCGGGAGCGCCCAAGAGACCCAGTACTTC
d_gene: TRBD2
len: 16
v_gene: TRBV19
abundance: -
j_gene: TRBJ2-5

CDR3aa: CAISDPRDNEQFF
CDR3nt: TGTGCCATCAGTGACCCCCGAGACAATGAGCAGTTCTTC
d_gene: -
len: 13
v_gene: TRBV10-3
abundance: -
j_gene: TRBJ2-1

CDR3aa: CASSLGVMNTEAFF
CDR3nt: TGTGCCAGCAGCTTGGGGGTAATGAACACTGAAGCTTTCTTT
d_gene: -
len: 14
v_gene: TRBV5-4
abundance: -
j_gene: TRBJ1-1

CDR3aa: CASSASGTPYQRHGYTF
CDR3nt: TGTGCCAGTAGCGCCTCCGGGACACCTTATCAGAGGCATGGCTACACCTTC
d_gene: -
len: 17
v_gene: TRBV19
abundance: -
j_gene: TRBJ1-2

CDR3aa: CASSGGTGRVTEAFF
CDR3nt: TGTGCCAGCAGCGGGGGGACAGGGCGGGTCACTGAAGCTTTCTTT
d_gene: TRBD1
len: 15
v_gene: TRBV9
abundance: -
j_gene: TRBJ1-1

CDR3aa: CASRGQGYQPQHF
CDR3nt: TGTGCCAGCAGGGGACAGGGGTATCAGCCCCAGCATTTT
d_gene: TRBD1
len: 13
v_gene: TRBV6-1
abundance: once
j_gene: TRBJ1-5

CDR3aa: CASRRGGTDTQYF
CDR3nt: TGTGCCAGCCGAAGGGGCGGCACAGATACGCAGTATTTT
d_gene: -
len: 13
v_gene: TRBV19
abundance: -
j_gene: TRBJ2-3

CDR3aa: CASRASGRVWDTIYF
CDR3nt: TGTGCCAGTAGGGCGTCGGGCAGGGTTTGGGACACCATATATTTT
d_gene: -
len: 15
v_gene: TRBV19
abundance: -
j_gene: TRBJ1-3

CDR3aa: CAWCRQGAVEAFF
CDR3nt: TGTGCCTGGTGCCGACAGGGGGCAGTTGAAGCTTTCTTT
d_gene: TRBD1
len: 13
v_gene: TRBV30
abundance: few
j_gene: TRBJ1-1

CDR3aa: CSSGKSYSNQPQHF
CDR3nt: TGTTCTTCAGGGAAAAGTTATAGCAATCAGCCCCAGCATTTT
d_gene: -
len: 14
v_gene: TRBV19
abundance: -
j_gene: TRBJ1-5

CDR3aa: CASSETSYEQYF
CDR3nt: TGTGCCAGCAGTGAGACGAGCTACGAGCAGTACTTC
d_gene: -
len: 12
v_gene: TRBV2
abundance: -
j_gene: TRBJ2-7

CDR3aa: CASSLGQGLLNTEAFF
CDR3nt: TGTGCCAGCAGCTTGGGACAGGGGCTCCTGAACACTGAAGCTTTCTTT
d_gene: TRBD1
len: 16
v_gene: TRBV14
abundance: -
j_gene: TRBJ1-1

CDR3aa: CASSSGTNNEQFF
CDR3nt: TGTGCCAGCAGCTCCGGGACGAACAATGAGCAGTTCTTC
d_gene: -
len: 13
v_gene: TRBV11-2
abundance: -
j_gene: TRBJ2-1